This T cell receptor (beta chain) emerged from a study of blood T cell dynamics during melanoma immunotherapy (dated by TCRdb to 2019 to 2021). A note on the overall study: Patients with metastatic melanoma were treated with first-line pembrolizumab or nivolumab plus ipilimumab as standard of care in the United Kingdom. To identify early correlates of response, the study profiled peripheral T cell receptor repertoires in patients with metastatic melanoma before and after one cycle of checkpoint inhibitor therapy. The training cohort was made up of consecutive patients, while a further independent group of patients from the same centre was pooled to form an external validation set. Overall study results and their limits: Unlike progressors, patients who went on to achieve disease control showed a bifurcated reorganization of the PBMC repertoire at W3, with either increased clonality or increased diversity. The relatively small sample size was recognized as a factor that could limit how well the results generalize. The study was unable to establish whether the T cell clones driving the repertoire changes were melanoma-specific or instead reflected general immune activation.

What this sample's time point label stands for: pre-treatment baseline. Blood samples were taken before treatment (T0) and at week 3 (W3), following the first cycle of checkpoint blockade. Except for two patients with rapid clinical progression, response was assessed 12 weeks after the first infusion by RECIST 1.1; disease control meant complete response, partial response or stable disease. Patients were not eligible if they had prior systemic cancer treatment, concomitant immunosuppressant therapy or synchronous other active malignancies. Bulk PBMC and plasma cell-free DNA were both sequenced for TCR beta so that circulating cells and T cell turnover could be tracked. Lymphoprep and SepMate tubes were used to isolate PBMC from blood, and red cell lysis was then performed. QIAamp DNA Blood Mini kits were used to extract DNA from PBMC and from sorted T cell subsets. For every bulk PBMC sample, a fixed 350 ng of DNA was loaded. Following the manufacturer instructions, the immunoSEQ TCRb Assay kit was used to amplify TCR beta CDR3 sequences from genomic DNA. The KAPA Library Quantification Kit for Illumina platforms was used to quantify the pooled libraries by qPCR. Pooled libraries were sequenced on an Illumina NextSeq 500, clustered at roughly 0.55-1.1 pM. The paper's processing steps were these. TCR data were analyzed with immunoSEQ ANALYZER and the R LymphoSeq package. A rearrangement efficiency score was calculated as productive divided by the sum of productive and non-productive CDR3 sequences. Clonality was assessed using the Gini coefficient and diversity using the Renyi index at alpha=1, with pairwise comparisons between timepoints within each patient. Clonal relatedness used an edit distance of 3, and repertoire similarity used the Bhattacharyya coefficient, both computed in LymphoSeq. To classify response, a linear discriminant analysis based on week-3 changes in clonality and diversity was built using the R MASS and caret packages. What TCRdb holds here is the immuneACCESS table cut down to in-frame rearrangements. Part of the clones is not present; checked against another copy, under half of the missing clones reflect an unresolved V gene, and the others are unexplained. The D gene and trimming were derived from the DNA, and the V and J assignments and clone size from that table. This sample gives nearly 25,000 clones in total; approximately 88% of them show up just once. The ten top clones hold about 4.9% of the sample.

CDR1 and CDR2, per the germline V gene, are SQVTM and ANQGSEA. There are 11 amino acids in the CDR3, from cysteine to phenylalanine inclusive. Only the CDR3 DNA stays, 33 bases, in frame from base 1. V trim: 7 bases; J trim: 7 bases; unmatched bases: 4. Details on this clone: Its antigen is not yet known. No base qualities exist here, and no much larger clone lies one base off it.

The source is a human donor with melanoma. This sequence uses TRBV29-1 and TRBJ1-1; the central 9 bases match TRBD1. The input for sequencing was blood, taken from a patient treated with checkpoint blockade. The CDR3 sequence is CSGTGASEAFF. The DNA reads as follows: TGCAGCGGGACAGGGGCCAGTGAAGCTTTCTTT.